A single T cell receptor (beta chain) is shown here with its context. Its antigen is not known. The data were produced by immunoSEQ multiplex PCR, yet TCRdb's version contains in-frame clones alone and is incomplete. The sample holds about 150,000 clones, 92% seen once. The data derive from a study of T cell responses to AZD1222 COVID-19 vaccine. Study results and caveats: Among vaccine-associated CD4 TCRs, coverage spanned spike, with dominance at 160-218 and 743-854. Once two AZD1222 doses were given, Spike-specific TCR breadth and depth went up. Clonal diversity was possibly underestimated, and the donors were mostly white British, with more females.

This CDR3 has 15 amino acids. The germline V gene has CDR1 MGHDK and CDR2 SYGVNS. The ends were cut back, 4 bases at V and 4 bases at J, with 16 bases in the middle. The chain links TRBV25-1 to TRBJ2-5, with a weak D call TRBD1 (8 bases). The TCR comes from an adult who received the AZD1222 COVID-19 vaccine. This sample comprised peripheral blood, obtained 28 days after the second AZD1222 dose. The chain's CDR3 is CASSVGQGGIETQYF. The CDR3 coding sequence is TGTGCCAGCAGTGTCGGACAGGGAGGGATAGAGACCCAGTACTTC.